These 2 T cell receptor beta chains were all obtained from the same sample, sequenced in a study of cytomegalovirus exposure and HLA in healthy donors (dated by TCRdb to the late 2010s). The method was the immunoSEQ multiplex PCR assay. For the multiplex PCR, a mixture combining 60 forward primers for TCR Vbeta segments and 13 reverse primers for TCR Jbeta segments was used. Held by TCRdb, this immuneACCESS table contains in-frame sequences only and omits some clones. Under half of the omission traces to an unresolved V gene where checked; the cause of the rest is unknown. The sample has 100,000 to 150,000 clones on record, around three quarters of them singletons. The ten most abundant clones make up 1% of the sample. Source material: PBMCs. These receptors all stem from a man between 35 and 55 years old in good health and CMV-seronegative.

This clone was seen only a few times. The chain employs TRBV29-1 and TRBJ2-1; tentatively, D is TRBD1 (5 bases). Germline lookup yields CDR1 SQVTM and CDR2 ANQGSEA. CDR3 length: 12 amino acids. This chain's CDR3 is CTSIDRYNEQFF. The CDR3 DNA is TGCACCTCAATCGACAGATACAATGAGCAGTTCTTC.

The rearrangement uses TRBV28 and TRBJ2-1, with TRBD2 identical over 10 bases. Germline values: CDR1 MDHEN, CDR2 SYDVKM. The trim removed 6 bases at V and 3 bases at J, leaving 2 bases unmatched. The CDR3 spans 14 residues. The CDR3 DNA reads TGTGCCAGCAGCGTAGCGGGAGGCTACAATGAGCAGTTCTTC. Protein sequence: CASSVAGGYNEQFF.